This T cell receptor beta chain originates from a study of T cell repertoires in cytomegalovirus infection. As for the study in general: Through public TCR beta signatures, both CMV infection and matching HLA type were indicated. Overall study results and limits: HLA-C-restricted CMV clonotypes gave the most frequent clonotype in two of eight donors. The cumulative frequency of public TCR beta families identified carriers of CMV plus the relevant HLA.

CDR3 length: 14 amino acids. The germline V gene encodes CDR1 MDHEN and CDR2 SYDVKM. V shed 6 bases, J shed 10 bases, and the junction held 11 bases outside the gene matches. One entry per CDR3 protein results from TCRdb running MiXCR on the reads. The sample shows a few hundred thousand distinct CDR3 sequences, under 45% of them seen only once. This clonotype was observed a handful of times. What it recognizes is unknown. The sequenced sample was cultured PBMCs, obtained from culture after CMV antigen stimulation. This TCR was sampled from a human donor in good health (CMV status not recorded). Some clones in this sample may be carry-over from other donors' samples. This sequence joins TRBV28 and TRBJ1-2; 10 bases align to TRBD1. The CDR3 coding sequence is TGTGCCAGCAGCCCGGCTGGGACAGGGGATAACTACACCTTC. Translating gives CASSPAGTGDNYTF.